This is a list of T cell receptor beta chains from one sample in a study of cytomegalovirus exposure and HLA in healthy donors. Profiled with immunoSEQ multiplex PCR; TCRdb holds only in-frame clones, not every one. The sample records 270,000 or so clones, 85% to 95% being singletons. Material: PBMCs. Every receptor here comes from a girl aged 2 to 10 in good health and CMV-seronegative. CDR3s include the opening cysteine and the closing phenylalanine or tryptophan. D genes are given only for firm matches. Clone size is stated in some rows and not others, as once, few, many or a class when expanded.

v_call,j_call,clone_size,d_call,cdr3_aa,cdr3_nt
TRBV19,TRBJ1-3,-,-,CASSMEVFSSGNTIYF,TGTGCCAGTAGTATGGAGGTTTTCAGCTCTGGAAACACCATATATTTT
TRBV19,TRBJ1-2,-,-,CASADKNYGYTF,TGTGCCAGTGCCGACAAGAACTATGGCTACACCTTC
TRBV4-1,TRBJ2-7,-,TRBD1,CASSQRDRGLYEQYF,TGCGCCAGCAGCCAACGGGACAGGGGCTTATACGAGCAGTACTTC
TRBV9,TRBJ2-1,once,TRBD1,CASSPQDRVYNEQFF,TGTGCCAGCAGCCCTCAAGACAGGGTCTACAATGAGCAGTTCTTC
TRBV5-1,TRBJ1-1,-,TRBD1,CASSSGQSNTEAFF,TGCGCCAGCAGCTCGGGACAGTCTAACACTGAAGCTTTCTTT
TRBV27,TRBJ2-3,-,-,CASSLNFLGDTQYF,TGTGCCAGCAGTTTAAACTTCCTCGGGGATACGCAGTATTTT
TRBV7-9,TRBJ2-1,-,-,CSSRPSGSYNEQFF,TGTTCCAGCAGGCCCAGCGGTTCCTACAATGAGCAGTTCTTC
TRBV5-1,TRBJ2-3,-,-,CASSFQGGGGTDTQYF,TGCGCCAGCAGCTTCCAAGGAGGGGGCGGCACAGATACGCAGTATTTT
TRBV13,TRBJ2-3,-,TRBD2,CASSPGTSGTDTQYF,TGTGCCAGCAGCCCCGGGACTAGCGGCACAGATACGCAGTATTTT
TRBV6-6,TRBJ2-7,-,-,CASSYQGLEQYF,TGTGCCAGCAGTTACCAGGGGCTCGAGCAGTACTTC
TRBV5-5,TRBJ2-3,-,TRBD2,CASSLPSGTDTQYF,TGTGCCAGCAGCTTGCCTAGCGGTACAGATACGCAGTATTTT
TRBV5-6,TRBJ2-2,-,-,CASSLMFQGGIGELFF,TGTGCCAGCAGCTTGATGTTCCAGGGGGGAATCGGGGAGCTGTTTTTT
TRBV7-3,TRBJ2-1,-,TRBD2,CASSLTPSGGWNEQFF,TGTGCCAGCAGCTTAACCCCTAGCGGGGGGTGGAATGAGCAGTTCTTC
TRBV11-3,TRBJ2-1,-,-,CASSAVAGDEQFF,TGTGCCAGCAGCGCGGTCGCCGGGGATGAGCAGTTCTTC
TRBV7-9,TRBJ2-1,-,TRBD2,CSSSLERGGDNEQFF,TGTTCCAGCAGCTTAGAGCGGGGAGGAGACAATGAGCAGTTCTTC
TRBV4-1,TRBJ2-7,-,TRBD2,CASSPSDYGLANEQYF,TGCGCCAGCAGCCCCTCGGATTATGGACTAGCGAACGAGCAGTACTTC
TRBV2,TRBJ2-7,-,-,CASSAPGHPWEQYF,TGTGCCAGCAGTGCCCCGGGACACCCCTGGGAGCAGTACTTC
TRBV5-4,TRBJ2-7,-,TRBD2,CASSRIASGRVPGYEQYF,TGTGCCAGCAGCCGTATAGCTAGCGGGAGGGTACCGGGCTACGAGCAGTACTTC
TRBV27,TRBJ1-2,-,TRBD1,CASSPGTGSLYGYTF,TGTGCCAGCAGTCCCGGGACAGGTTCTCTTTATGGCTACACCTTC
TRBV4-1,TRBJ2-2,-,TRBD2,CASREREGSAGELFF,TGCGCCAGCAGAGAGCGGGAGGGCTCCGCCGGGGAGCTGTTTTTT
TRBV4-1,TRBJ2-1,-,TRBD2,CASSQELAVWNEQFF,TGCGCCAGCAGCCAAGAACTAGCGGTTTGGAATGAGCAGTTCTTC
TRBV9,TRBJ2-1,-,TRBD2,CASSSRGGGTNYNEQFF,TGTGCCAGCAGCTCCCGGGGGGGCGGGACTAACTACAATGAGCAGTTCTTC
TRBV7-8,TRBJ2-7,-,TRBD2,CASSWTSGLSYEQYF,TGTGCCAGCAGCTGGACTAGCGGTCTCTCCTACGAGCAGTACTTC
TRBV19,TRBJ1-4,-,-,CASSIRDTNEKLFF,TGTGCCAGTAGTATTCGGGATACTAATGAAAAACTGTTTTTT
TRBV9,TRBJ1-2,-,-,CASSVEPGIVYGYTF,TGTGCCAGCAGCGTAGAACCAGGGATTGTGTACGGCTACACCTTC
TRBV6-5,TRBJ1-1,-,TRBD1,CASKGRTGTAAEAFF,TGTGCCAGCAAAGGGAGGACCGGGACAGCGGCTGAAGCTTTCTTT
TRBV10-2,TRBJ1-1,-,TRBD1,CASEDRGGTEAFF,TGCGCCAGCGAAGACAGGGGGGGTACTGAAGCTTTCTTT
TRBV2,TRBJ2-1,once,TRBD2,CASRRIAGNNEQFF,TGTGCCAGCAGAAGAATAGCGGGTAACAATGAGCAGTTCTTC
TRBV2,TRBJ2-7,-,-,CASSGGDSLEQYF,TGTGCCAGCAGTGGGGGGGACTCCCTCGAGCAGTACTTC
TRBV5-1,TRBJ2-3,-,TRBD2,CASSSGLAGGVTDTQYF,TGCGCCAGCAGCTCAGGACTAGCGGGAGGAGTCACAGATACGCAGTATTTT
TRBV28,TRBJ1-4,-,-,CASSKQGLLEKLFF,TGTGCCAGCAGTAAGCAGGGTCTGCTTGAAAAACTGTTTTTT
TRBV29-1,TRBJ1-4,few,-,CSVGVSSSEKLFF,TGCAGCGTTGGTGTCAGTTCAAGTGAAAAACTGTTTTTT
TRBV25-1,TRBJ1-2,-,-,CASSAQGAANYGYTF,TGTGCCAGCAGTGCACAGGGTGCAGCTAACTATGGCTACACCTTC
TRBV4-1,TRBJ2-7,-,-,CASSQFPGKSYEQYF,TGCGCCAGCAGCCAATTCCCGGGAAAGTCCTACGAGCAGTACTTC
TRBV12-5,TRBJ1-6,-,-,CASGYRDSLNSPLHF,TGTGCTAGTGGTTACCGGGACTCTCTTAATTCACCCCTCCACTTT
TRBV19,TRBJ2-3,-,-,CASSIGAGYTDTQYF,TGTGCCAGTAGTATAGGTGCGGGCTACACAGATACGCAGTATTTT
TRBV7-9,TRBJ1-1,few,-,CASSLRENTEAFF,TGTGCCAGCAGCCTCAGGGAGAACACTGAAGCTTTCTTT
TRBV30,TRBJ1-2,-,-,CAWTQAGGYTF,TGTGCCTGGACCCAGGCGGGTGGCTACACCTTC
TRBV27,TRBJ1-4,-,-,CASSLGATSEKLFF,TGTGCCAGCAGTTTAGGGGCGACAAGTGAAAAACTGTTTTTT
TRBV9,TRBJ1-3,-,-,CASSVTGTSGNTIYF,TGTGCCAGCAGCGTTACCGGGACATCGGGAAACACCATATATTTT
TRBV11-3,TRBJ2-2,-,TRBD2,CASSLGTSGRTGELFF,TGTGCCAGCAGCTTGGGGACTAGCGGTCGCACCGGGGAGCTGTTTTTT
TRBV9,TRBJ2-2,once,-,CASSTSAQGTGELFF,TGTGCCAGCAGCACATCGGCGCAGGGGACCGGGGAGCTGTTTTTT
TRBV6-4,TRBJ2-1,-,TRBD2,CASSGLAGVVSDEQFF,TGTGCCAGCAGTGGACTAGCGGGAGTTGTCTCCGATGAGCAGTTCTTC
TRBV10-3,TRBJ2-1,-,TRBD2,CAISETGGGSGKFF,TGTGCCATCAGTGAGACCGGGGGGGGGAGCGGAAAGTTCTTC
TRBV6-5,TRBJ1-5,-,-,CASSGDTSSNQPQHF,TGTGCCAGCAGTGGGGACACGAGTAGCAATCAGCCCCAGCATTTT
TRBV27,TRBJ1-5,-,-,CASSFSGNQPQHF,TGTGCCAGCAGTTTCTCAGGAAATCAGCCCCAGCATTTT
TRBV7-2,TRBJ2-1,-,TRBD2,CASSLVSREDNEQFF,TGTGCCAGCAGCTTAGTGTCGCGGGAGGACAATGAGCAGTTCTTC
TRBV6-1,TRBJ1-4,-,-,CASSNTGGTNEKLFF,TGTGCCAGCAGTAATACCGGGGGGACTAATGAAAAACTGTTTTTT
TRBV12-5,TRBJ1-6,-,-,CASGEGPGSPLHF,TGTGCTAGTGGTGAAGGGCCAGGGTCACCCCTCCACTTT
TRBV7-9,TRBJ2-2,-,-,CSSSLPLGALNTGELFF,TGTTCCAGCAGCCTCCCCTTAGGGGCCCTGAACACCGGGGAGCTGTTTTTT
TRBV7-6,TRBJ2-5,-,TRBD2,CASSLAISGSAQRNQETQYF,TGTGCCAGCAGCTTAGCTATTAGCGGGAGTGCACAACGAAACCAAGAGACCCAGTACTTC
TRBV6-1,TRBJ2-7,-,-,CASRQGYEQYF,TGTGCCAGCCGGCAGGGCTACGAGCAGTACTTC
TRBV27,TRBJ1-2,-,TRBD1,CASSLVPGQGYGYTF,TGTGCCAGCAGTTTAGTGCCGGGACAGGGCTATGGCTACACCTTC
TRBV6-6,TRBJ2-5,-,-,CASSYSGRGEETQYF,TGTGCCAGCAGTTACTCCGGGCGGGGCGAAGAGACCCAGTACTTC
TRBV15,TRBJ2-6,-,-,CATSTRAGANVLTF,TGTGCCACCAGCACCCGCGCTGGGGCCAACGTCCTGACTTTC
TRBV7-9,TRBJ1-1,-,-,CASGGTEAFF,TGTGCCAGCGGGGGGACTGAAGCTTTCTTT
TRBV4-2,TRBJ1-4,few,-,CASSPPGATNEKLFF,TGTGCCAGCAGCCCCCCGGGGGCAACTAATGAAAAACTGTTTTTT
TRBV14,TRBJ2-1,once,TRBD2,CASSVRRVTSAGSLNEQFF,TGTGCCAGCAGCGTTCGCAGGGTAACGTCAGCGGGATCTCTCAATGAGCAGTTCTTC
TRBV27,TRBJ1-4,-,TRBD1,CASSPGTGLVEKLFF,TGTGCCAGCAGTCCTGGGACAGGGTTGGTGGAAAAACTGTTTTTT